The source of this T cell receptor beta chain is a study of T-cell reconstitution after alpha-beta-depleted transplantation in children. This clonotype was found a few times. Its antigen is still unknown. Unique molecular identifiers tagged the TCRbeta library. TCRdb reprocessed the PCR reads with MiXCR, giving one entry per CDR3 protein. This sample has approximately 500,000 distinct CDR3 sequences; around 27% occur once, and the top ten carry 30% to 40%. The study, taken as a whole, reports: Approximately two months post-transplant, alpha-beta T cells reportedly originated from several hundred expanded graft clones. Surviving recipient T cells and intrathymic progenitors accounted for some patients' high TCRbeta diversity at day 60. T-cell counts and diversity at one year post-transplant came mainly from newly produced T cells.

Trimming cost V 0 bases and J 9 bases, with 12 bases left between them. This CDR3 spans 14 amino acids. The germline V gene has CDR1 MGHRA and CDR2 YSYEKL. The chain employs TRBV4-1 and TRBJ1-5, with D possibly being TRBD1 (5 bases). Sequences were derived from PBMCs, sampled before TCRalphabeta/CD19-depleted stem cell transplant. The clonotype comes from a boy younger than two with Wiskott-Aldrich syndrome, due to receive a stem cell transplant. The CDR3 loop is CASSQDRGGGPQHF. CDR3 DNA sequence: TGCGCCAGCAGCCAAGATCGCGGCGGGGGGCCCCAGCATTTT.